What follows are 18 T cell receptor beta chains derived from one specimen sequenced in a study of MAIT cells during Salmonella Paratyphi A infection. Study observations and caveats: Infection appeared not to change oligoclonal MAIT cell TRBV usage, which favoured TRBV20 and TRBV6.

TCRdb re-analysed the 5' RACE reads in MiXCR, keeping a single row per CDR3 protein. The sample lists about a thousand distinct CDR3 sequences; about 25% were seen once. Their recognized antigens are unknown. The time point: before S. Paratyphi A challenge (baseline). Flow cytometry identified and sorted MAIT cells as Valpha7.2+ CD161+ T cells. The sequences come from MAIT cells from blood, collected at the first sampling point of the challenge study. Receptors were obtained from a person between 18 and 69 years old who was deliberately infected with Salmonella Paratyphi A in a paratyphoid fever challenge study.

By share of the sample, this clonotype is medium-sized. The CDR3, as DNA: TGTGCCAGCAGAGGGGACCTAGAAACCGGGGAGCTGTTTTTT. As protein: CASRGDLETGELFF. This chain uses TRBV6-2 or TRBV6-3 with TRBJ2-2; D possibly uses TRBD1 or TRBD2 (5 bases each). This CDR3 has 14 amino acids. V lost 6 bases to trimming and J lost 5 bases, with 13 bases between them. The germline V gene has CDR1 MNHEY and CDR2 SVGEGT.

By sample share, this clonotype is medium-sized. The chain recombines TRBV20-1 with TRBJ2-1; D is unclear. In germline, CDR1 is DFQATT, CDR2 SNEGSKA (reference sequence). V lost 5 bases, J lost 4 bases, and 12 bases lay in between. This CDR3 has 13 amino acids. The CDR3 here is CSAGLGYYNEQFF. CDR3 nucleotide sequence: TGCAGTGCTGGGCTCGGGTATTACAATGAGCAGTTCTTC.

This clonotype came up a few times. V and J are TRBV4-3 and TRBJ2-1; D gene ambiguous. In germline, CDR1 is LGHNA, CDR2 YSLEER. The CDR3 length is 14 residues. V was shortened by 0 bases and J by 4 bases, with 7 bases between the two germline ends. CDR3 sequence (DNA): TGCGCCAGCAGCCAAGATCCCCTTTACAATGAGCAGTTCTTC. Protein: CASSQDPLYNEQFF.

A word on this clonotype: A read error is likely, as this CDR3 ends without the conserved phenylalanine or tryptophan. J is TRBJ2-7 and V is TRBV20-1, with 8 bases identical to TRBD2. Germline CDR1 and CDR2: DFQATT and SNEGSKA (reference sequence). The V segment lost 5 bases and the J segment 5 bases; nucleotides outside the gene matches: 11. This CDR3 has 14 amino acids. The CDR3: CSAGERLAGNEQYL. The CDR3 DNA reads TGCAGTGCTGGGGAGCGTCTAGCGGGTAACGAGCAGTACCTC.

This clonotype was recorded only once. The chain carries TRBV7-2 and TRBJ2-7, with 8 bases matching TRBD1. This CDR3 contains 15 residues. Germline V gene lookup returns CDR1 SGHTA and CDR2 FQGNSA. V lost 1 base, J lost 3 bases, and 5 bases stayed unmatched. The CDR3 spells CTSSLGPRGLYEQYF. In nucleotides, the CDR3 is TGTACCAGCAGCTTAGGGCCCAGGGGGCTCTACGAGCAGTACTTC.

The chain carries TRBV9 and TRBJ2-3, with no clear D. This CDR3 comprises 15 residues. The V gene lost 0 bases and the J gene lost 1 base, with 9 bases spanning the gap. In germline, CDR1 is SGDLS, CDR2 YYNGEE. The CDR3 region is CASSVGTRRTDTQYF. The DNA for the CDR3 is TGTGCCAGCAGCGTAGGAACCCGACGCACAGATACGCAGTATTTT. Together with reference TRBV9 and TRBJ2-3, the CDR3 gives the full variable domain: DSGVTQTPKHLITATGQRVTLRCSPRSGDLSVYWYQQSLDQGLQFLIQYYNGEERAKGNILERFSAQQFPDLHSELNLSSLELGDSALYFCASSVGTRRTDTQYFGPGTRLTVL.

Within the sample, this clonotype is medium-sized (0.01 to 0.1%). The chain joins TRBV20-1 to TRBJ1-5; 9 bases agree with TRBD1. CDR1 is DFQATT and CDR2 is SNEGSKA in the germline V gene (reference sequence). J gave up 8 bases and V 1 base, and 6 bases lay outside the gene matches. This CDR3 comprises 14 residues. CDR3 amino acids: CSARGQGGYEPQHF. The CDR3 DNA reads TGCAGTGCTAGAGGACAGGGGGGATACGAGCCCCAGCATTTT.

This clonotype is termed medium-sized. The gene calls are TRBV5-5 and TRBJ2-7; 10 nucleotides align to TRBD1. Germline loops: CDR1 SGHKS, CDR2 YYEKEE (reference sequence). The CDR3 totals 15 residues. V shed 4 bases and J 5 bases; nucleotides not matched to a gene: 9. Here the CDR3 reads CASSASGQGFDEQYF. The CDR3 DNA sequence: TGTGCCAGCAGCGCATCGGGACAGGGGTTCGACGAGCAGTACTTC.

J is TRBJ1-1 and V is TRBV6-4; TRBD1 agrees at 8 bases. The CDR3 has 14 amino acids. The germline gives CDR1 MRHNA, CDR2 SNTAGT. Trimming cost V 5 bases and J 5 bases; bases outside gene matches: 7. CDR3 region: CASSPGGERTEAFF. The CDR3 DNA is TGTGCCAGCAGTCCAGGGGGCGAGAGGACTGAAGCTTTCTTT.

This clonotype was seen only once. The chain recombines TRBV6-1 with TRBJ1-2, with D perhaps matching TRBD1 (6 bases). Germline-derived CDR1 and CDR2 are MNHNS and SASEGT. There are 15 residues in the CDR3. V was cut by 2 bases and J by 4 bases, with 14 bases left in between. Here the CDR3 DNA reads TGTGCCAGCAGTGAATCACAGGGAGACTTCTATGGCTACACCTTC. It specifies CASSESQGDFYGYTF.

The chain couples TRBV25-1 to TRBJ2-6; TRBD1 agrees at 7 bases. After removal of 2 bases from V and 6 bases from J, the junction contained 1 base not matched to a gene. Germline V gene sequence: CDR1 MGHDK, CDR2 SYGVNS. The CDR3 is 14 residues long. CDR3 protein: CASSETGEANVLTF. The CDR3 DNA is TGTGCCAGCAGTGAAACAGGGGAGGCCAACGTCCTGACTTTC.

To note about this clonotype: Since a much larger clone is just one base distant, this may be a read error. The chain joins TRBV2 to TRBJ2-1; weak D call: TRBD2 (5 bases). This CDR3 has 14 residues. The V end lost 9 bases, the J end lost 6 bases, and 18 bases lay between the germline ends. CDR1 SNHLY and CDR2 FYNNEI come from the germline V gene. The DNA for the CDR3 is TGTGCCAGAAAACTAGTGGGAGAGATCAATGAGCAGTTCTTC. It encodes CARKLVGEINEQFF.

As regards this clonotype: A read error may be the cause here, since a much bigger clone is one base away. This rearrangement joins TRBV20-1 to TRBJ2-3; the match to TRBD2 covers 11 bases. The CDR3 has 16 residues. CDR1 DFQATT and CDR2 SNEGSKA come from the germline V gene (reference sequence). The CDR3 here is CSARAELAGDTDTQDF. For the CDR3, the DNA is TGCAGTGCTAGAGCAGAACTAGCGGGGGACACAGATACGCAGGATTTT.

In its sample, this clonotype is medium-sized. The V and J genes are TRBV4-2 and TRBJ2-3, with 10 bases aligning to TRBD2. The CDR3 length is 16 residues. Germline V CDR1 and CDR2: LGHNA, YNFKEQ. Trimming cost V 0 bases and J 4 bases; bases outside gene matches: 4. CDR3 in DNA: TGTGCCAGCAGCCAAGATCGAGCGGGGGGGCCAGATACGCAGTATTTT. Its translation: CASSQDRAGGPDTQYF.

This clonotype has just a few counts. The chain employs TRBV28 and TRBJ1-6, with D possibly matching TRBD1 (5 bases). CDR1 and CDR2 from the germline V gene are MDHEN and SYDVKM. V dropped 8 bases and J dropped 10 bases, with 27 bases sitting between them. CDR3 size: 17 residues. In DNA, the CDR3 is TGTGCCAGCGAATCGCCATCTACGGGGGGGGAATCCTCACCCCTCCACTTT. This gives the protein CASESPSTGGESSPLHF.

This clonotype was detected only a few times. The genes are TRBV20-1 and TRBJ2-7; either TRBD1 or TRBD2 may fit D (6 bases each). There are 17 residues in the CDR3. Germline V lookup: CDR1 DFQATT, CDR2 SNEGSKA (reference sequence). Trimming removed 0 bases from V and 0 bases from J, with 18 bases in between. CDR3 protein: CSAREPLTGGNSYEQYF. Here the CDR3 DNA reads TGCAGTGCTAGAGAACCCCTGACAGGCGGGAACTCCTACGAGCAGTACTTC.

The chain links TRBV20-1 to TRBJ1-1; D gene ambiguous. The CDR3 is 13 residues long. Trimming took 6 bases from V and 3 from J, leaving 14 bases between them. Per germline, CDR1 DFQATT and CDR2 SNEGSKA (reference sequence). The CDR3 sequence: CSASGGSDTEAFF. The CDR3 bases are TGCAGTGCAAGTGGCGGTTCAGACACTGAAGCTTTCTTT.

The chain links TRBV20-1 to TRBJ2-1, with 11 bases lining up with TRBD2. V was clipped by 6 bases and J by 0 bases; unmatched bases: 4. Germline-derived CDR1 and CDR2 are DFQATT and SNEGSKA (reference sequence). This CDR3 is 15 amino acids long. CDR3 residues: CSADSGRGSYNEQFF. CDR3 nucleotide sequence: TGCAGTGCCGATAGCGGGAGGGGCTCCTACAATGAGCAGTTCTTC.